This T cell receptor (beta chain) appears in the sequencing data of a study of blood T cell repertoires in COVID-19. As for the study in general: Specimens from acute and convalescent COVID-19 originated in the United States, Italy and Spain. The cDNA or gDNA used as material had been derived from T cells, B-cell-depleted T cells, or PBMCs.

Authors' data handling: Counts of nucleated cells, estimated from reference gene primer amplification, were obtained. Produced via immunoSEQ multiplex PCR; TCRdb's table is partial and in-frame only. That table furnishes V, J and clone size, whereas the DNA furnished D and trimming. The table shows fewer than 200,000 clones, with roughly 81% occurring only once. The J segment lost 6 bases and the V segment lost 0 bases, leaving 6 bases of the junction unmatched. Germline loops: CDR1 SGHRS, CDR2 YFSETQ. CDR3 length equals 15 residues. The sequenced material came from peripheral blood. The gene calls are TRBV5-1 and TRBJ2-1; 7 nucleotides align to TRBD2. The sequence was collected from a man aged 35 to 55 who had recovered from COVID-19. CDR3 sequence (DNA): TGCGCCAGCAGCTTGGCGGGAGGAATGGCCAATGAGCAGTTCTTC. It codes for CASSLAGGMANEQFF.